This passage covers 6 T cell receptor beta chains from one sample sequenced in a study of blood T cell repertoires in COVID-19. The repertoire was sequenced with immunoSEQ multiplex PCR; TCRdb's copy has only in-frame clones and lacks some. This sample carries around 250,000 clones, more than 80% of them seen once, and the ten largest clones take 2.5% to 3%. The specimen was peripheral blood. The receptors here all came from a woman aged 30 to 39 with active or convalescent COVID-19.

The rearrangement joins TRBV6-5 to TRBJ1-1; 9 nucleotides align to TRBD1. Germline V gives CDR1 MNHEY, CDR2 SVGAGI. The CDR3 is 14 amino acids. Unmatched junction bases numbered 4, after V lost 6 bases and J lost 2 bases. DNA of the CDR3: TGTGCCAGCAGCAAGGACAGGGGAAACACTGAAGCTTTCTTT. Residues: CASSKDRGNTEAFF.

The chain has TRBV24-1 and TRBJ1-2; 10 positions match TRBD1. J gave up 6 bases and V 4 bases, and 10 bases lay outside the gene matches. The CDR3 sequence is 16 residues long. In germline, CDR1 is KGHDR, CDR2 SFDVKD. CDR3 DNA: TGTGCCACCAGTGAACCCGGGACAGGGGATCGGAATGGCTACACCTTC. Its protein is CATSEPGTGDRNGYTF.

The rearrangement joins TRBV19 to TRBJ2-2, with 7 positions matching TRBD2. V trimming: 7 bases; J trimming: 8 bases; junction bases outside the gene matches: 13. CDR3 length: 15 amino acids. Germline lookup yields CDR1 LNHDA and CDR2 SQIVND (reference sequence). The CDR3 loop is CASTMGGAVWGELFF. The CDR3 DNA reads as TGTGCCAGTACAATGGGAGGGGCCGTTTGGGGGGAGCTGTTTTTT.

The chain joins TRBV5-1 to TRBJ1-3; 10 bases are a match to TRBD1. Germline V gene sequence: CDR1 SGHRS, CDR2 YFSETQ. V dropped 3 bases and J dropped 0; count of bases not matched to a gene: 9. The length of the CDR3 is 18 residues. The CDR3 nucleotides are TGCGCCAGCAGCTGGTCGGGACAGGGGTCTACCTCTGGAAACACCATATATTTT. Its translation is CASSWSGQGSTSGNTIYF.

The chain uses TRBV4-1 and TRBJ2-5, with 11 nucleotides matching TRBD2. Germline-derived CDR1 and CDR2 are MGHRA and YSYEKL. This CDR3 has 16 residues. V gave up 4 bases and J gave up 5 bases; unmatched junction bases: 9. The CDR3 nucleotides are TGCGCCAGCAGCCCAGAGATAGCGGGGGGGCGTGAGACCCAGTACTTC. This codes for CASSPEIAGGRETQYF.

The rearrangement links TRBV19 to TRBJ1-2, with 9 bases fitting TRBD1. The CDR3 runs to 15 residues. The germline gives CDR1 LNHDA, CDR2 SQIVND (reference sequence). V dropped 5 bases and J dropped 8; count of bases not matched to a gene: 12. CDR3 nucleotide sequence: TGTGCCAGTAGTGCCCCCCCGGGACAGGGACTAGGCTACACCTTC. Its translation is CASSAPPGQGLGYTF.